This T cell receptor (beta chain) was profiled in a study of monozygotic twins with cystic fibrosis. Repertoires were generated with immunoSEQ multiplex PCR, while TCRdb's copy carries only in-frame clones and drops some. The sample has 15,000 to 25,000 clones; about 89% are singletons. This CDR3 region has 16 residues. Germline CDR1 is LNHNV and CDR2 is YYDKDF (reference sequence). J gave up 7 bases and V 3 bases, and 9 bases lay outside the gene matches. This chain connects TRBV15 to TRBJ1-6; 7 positions agree with TRBD1. The sequenced sample was blood. The receptor's source is a girl aged 2-10 years with cystic fibrosis. The CDR3 DNA follows: TGTGCCACCAGCAGTGTAACCGGGACAGCAAATTCACCCCTCCACTTT. Its translation: CATSSVTGTANSPLHF. The complete variable domain, with remaining parts taken from reference TRBV15 and TRBJ1-6, reads DAMVIQNPRYQVTQFGKPVTLSCSQTLNHNVMYWYQQKSSQAPKLLFHYYDKDFNNEADTPDNFQSRRPNTSFCFLDIRSPGLGDTAMYLCATSSVTGTANSPLHFGNGTRLTVT.